This is a list of T cell receptor beta chains from one sample in a study of T cells in Graves' hyperthyroidism and ophthalmopathy. MiXCR was run by TCRdb on the multiplex PCR reads, yielding one entry per CDR3 protein. The table has about 510,000 distinct CDR3 sequences, roughly 15% seen once. Specimen: blood. All receptors come from a woman aged 40 to 50 with Graves' hyperthyroidism. The CDR3 runs from the conserved cysteine through the conserved F or W. Each record gives: D gene, V gene, clone size, J gene, CDR3 protein, CDR3 DNA. A D gene is named only where the DNA matches it firmly. The size field is filled for only some rows; it gives once, few, many or a size class.

NA	TRBV9	NA	TRBJ1-1	CASSSLMITEAFF	TGTGCCAGCAGCTCCCTGATGATCACTGAAGCTTTCTTT
TRBD1	TRBV4-1	NA	TRBJ1-1	CASSQGDRGFGTEAFF	TGCGCCAGCAGTCAAGGCGACAGGGGATTCGGGACTGAAGCTTTCTTT
NA	TRBV2	many	TRBJ1-3	CASSEALGTGNTIYF	TGTGCCAGCAGTGAAGCGCTGGGAACTGGAAACACCATATATTTT
NA	TRBV12-3/TRBV12-4	NA	TRBJ2-4	CASSSASNQNIQYF	TGTGCCAGCAGTTCCGCCTCGAACCAAAACATTCAGTACTTC
NA	TRBV15	few	TRBJ2-5	CATSRDWGAETQYF	TGTGCCACCAGCAGAGATTGGGGGGCTGAGACCCAGTACTTC
TRBD1	TRBV18	NA	TRBJ2-2	CASSQPTGGASTGELFF	TGTGCCAGCTCACAACCGACAGGGGGCGCGAGCACCGGGGAGCTGTTTTTT
TRBD1	TRBV2	many	TRBJ1-3	CASQGTGGGGNTIYF	TGTGCCAGCCAAGGGACAGGGGGCGGTGGAAACACCATATATTTT
NA	TRBV20-1	many	TRBJ2-5	CSARANVGQETQYF	TGCAGTGCTAGAGCTAATGTTGGGCAAGAGACCCAGTACTTC
NA	TRBV4-2	NA	TRBJ1-4	CASSQLGGGSTNEKLFF	TGTGCCAGCAGCCAACTCGGGGGGGGTTCAACTAATGAAAAACTGTTTTTT
NA	TRBV20-1	many	TRBJ1-5	CSASWAPEPNQPQHF	TGCAGTGCTAGTTGGGCGCCCGAACCCAATCAGCCCCAGCATTTT
NA	TRBV20-1	many	TRBJ1-4	CSARDNLAEKLFF	TGCAGTGCCCGGGACAATCTAGCCGAAAAACTGTTTTTT
NA	TRBV30	many	TRBJ1-5	CAWSVQLNQPQHF	TGTGCCTGGAGTGTACAGCTCAATCAGCCCCAGCATTTT
TRBD2	TRBV6-1	many	TRBJ2-7	CASSERGTRRGEQYF	TGTGCCAGCAGTGAAAGGGGGACTAGAAGGGGCGAGCAGTACTTC
TRBD1	TRBV28	many	TRBJ1-4	CASSNGQATNEKLFF	TGTGCCAGCAGTAACGGACAGGCAACTAATGAAAAACTGTTTTTT
TRBD1	TRBV2	many	TRBJ2-7	CASRTGTDPYEQYF	TGTGCCAGCAGGACTGGGACAGACCCCTACGAGCAGTACTTC
NA	TRBV11-2	many	TRBJ1-6	CASSLDYGVNSPLHF	TGTGCCAGCAGCTTAGACTACGGGGTGAATTCACCCCTCCACTTT
TRBD1	TRBV20-1	few	TRBJ1-2	CSARDRNWTGGVVHYGYTF	TGCAGTGCTAGAGATCGGAATTGGACAGGCGGGGTTGTCCACTATGGCTACACCTTC
TRBD2	TRBV7-3	many	TRBJ2-1	CASSMVSGRGTYNEQFF	TGTGCCAGCAGCATGGTTAGCGGGAGGGGGACTTACAATGAGCAGTTCTTC
TRBD2	TRBV7-2	NA	TRBJ2-1	CASSRTSGGGNEQFF	TGTGCCAGCAGCCGAACTAGCGGGGGAGGGAATGAGCAGTTCTTC
TRBD1	TRBV30	few	TRBJ1-4	CACRQGAVGEKLFF	TGTGCCTGCCGACAGGGGGCGGTAGGTGAAAAACTGTTTTTT
NA	TRBV6-1	many	TRBJ2-3	CASSYTGSTDTQYF	TGTGCCAGCAGTTACACCGGCAGCACAGATACGCAGTATTTT
NA	TRBV11-1	many	TRBJ2-1	CASSLESRYNEQFF	TGTGCCAGCAGCTTAGAATCCAGGTACAATGAGCAGTTCTTC
TRBD2	TRBV3-1	NA	TRBJ2-5	CASSQELSGTSGSETQYF	TGTGCCAGCAGCCAAGAGTTGAGCGGGACTAGCGGGAGTGAGACCCAGTACTTC
TRBD1	TRBV12-3/TRBV12-4	NA	TRBJ2-1	CASSRQGGTNEQFF	TGTGCCAGCAGTAGACAGGGGGGAACCAATGAGCAGTTCTTC
NA	TRBV28	NA	TRBJ1-2	CASSLVGGGVANGYTF	TGTGCCAGCAGTTTGGTTGGGGGCGGTGTTGCTAATGGCTACACCTTC
TRBD2	TRBV6-2/TRBV6-3	NA	TRBJ2-1	CASIAGTSGTPYNEQFF	TGTGCCAGCATAGCGGGGACTAGCGGGACACCTTACAATGAGCAGTTCTTC
NA	TRBV2	NA	TRBJ1-3	CASSEAGTSGNTIYF	TGTGCCAGCAGTGAAGCAGGGACCTCTGGAAACACCATATATTTT
NA	TRBV29-1	NA	TRBJ1-1	CSVGKVMDAEAFF	TGCAGCGTTGGCAAGGTGATGGACGCTGAAGCTTTCTTT
NA	TRBV29-1	NA	TRBJ2-7	CSVEISRTYSYEQYF	TGCAGCGTTGAAATCAGTAGGACTTATTCCTACGAGCAGTACTTC
NA	TRBV11-2	many	TRBJ2-7	CASSFGTASSYEQYF	TGTGCCAGCAGCTTCGGAACAGCTTCCTCCTACGAGCAGTACTTC
NA	TRBV15	NA	TRBJ2-1	CATSRGRDYEQFF	TGTGCCACCAGCAGAGGACGCGACTACGAGCAGTTCTTC
TRBD1	TRBV20-1	many	TRBJ1-1	CSARDPGRGHTEAFF	TGCAGTGCTAGAGATCCCGGCAGGGGGCACACTGAAGCTTTCTTT
NA	TRBV20-1	many	TRBJ2-5	CSASGGDQETQYF	TGCAGTGCTAGCGGAGGGGACCAAGAGACCCAGTACTTC
TRBD2	TRBV5-6	many	TRBJ2-7	CASSEGLYEQYF	TGTGCCAGCAGCGAGGGACTATACGAGCAGTACTTC
NA	TRBV19	NA	TRBJ2-1	CASSENGSPLYNEQFF	TGTGCCAGTAGTGAAAACGGGTCACCCCTCTACAATGAGCAGTTCTTC
NA	TRBV20-1	few	TRBJ1-5	CSAGQPNQPQHF	TGCAGTGCTGGGCAGCCCAATCAGCCCCAGCATTTT
NA	TRBV30	many	TRBJ1-1	CAWSVGGSAFF	TGTGCCTGGAGTGTGGGGGGCTCGGCTTTCTTT
NA	TRBV11-2	many	TRBJ2-3	CASSLAAAKRLTDTQYF	TGTGCCAGCAGCTTAGCGGCAGCCAAGCGCCTCACAGATACGCAGTATTTT
NA	TRBV28	many	TRBJ2-7	CASSLFSGGNYEQYF	TGTGCCAGCAGTTTATTTTCAGGGGGGAACTACGAGCAGTACTTC
NA	TRBV7-8	many	TRBJ2-7	CASSPVGSGRTYEQYF	TGTGCCAGCAGCCCAGTTGGTTCAGGGCGTACCTACGAGCAGTACTTC
NA	TRBV29-1	few	TRBJ1-2	CSVAPVRGGYTF	TGCAGCGTTGCCCCGGTGAGGGGCGGCTACACCTTC
NA	TRBV11-2	NA	TRBJ2-7	CASSLGQPGSYEQYF	TGTGCCAGCAGCTTAGGACAGCCGGGCTCCTACGAGCAGTACTTC
NA	TRBV18	many	TRBJ1-5	CASSQGDGNQPQHF	TGTGCCAGCTCACAGGGTGACGGCAATCAGCCCCAGCATTTT
NA	TRBV3-1	many	TRBJ1-6	CASSQASGSGRGNSPLHF	TGTGCCAGCAGCCAAGCGTCCGGCTCGGGCAGGGGAAATTCACCCCTCCACTTT
NA	TRBV2	many	TRBJ1-4	CASSDSGTENEKLFF	TGTGCCAGCAGTGACTCCGGGACCGAGAATGAAAAACTGTTTTTT
NA	TRBV28	NA	TRBJ2-2	CASSSSTVSTGGLFF	NA
TRBD2	TRBV20-1	many	TRBJ2-1	CSARAPSGRAGNEQFF	TGCAGTGCTAGAGCACCTAGCGGGAGGGCCGGCAATGAGCAGTTCTTC
NA	TRBV27	few	TRBJ2-2	CASSPAPGALGTGELFF	TGTGCCAGCAGTCCCGCCCCAGGGGCATTAGGCACCGGGGAGCTGTTTTTT
NA	TRBV30	many	TRBJ1-5	CAWSVRGRGNQPQHF	TGTGCCTGGAGTGTACGTGGAAGAGGCAATCAGCCCCAGCATTTT
NA	TRBV2	few	TRBJ1-3	CASSEGGAGSGNTIYF	TGTGCCAGCAGTGAGGGGGGGGCCGGCTCTGGAAACACCATATATTTT
TRBD2	TRBV20-1	few	TRBJ2-5	CSARAASGRGPETQYF	TGCAGTGCTAGGGCCGCTAGCGGGAGAGGCCCCGAGACCCAGTACTTC
TRBD1	TRBV28	many	TRBJ2-3	CASSLESGTGASLDTQYF	TGTGCCAGCAGTTTGGAATCCGGGACAGGGGCTTCCCTAGATACGCAGTATTTT
NA	TRBV6-1	NA	TRBJ2-3	CASSDITQYF	TGTGCCAGCAGTGATATTACGCAGTATTTT
NA	TRBV5-1	many	TRBJ2-7	CASSLALGTFYEQYF	TGCGCCAGCAGCTTGGCGCTCGGGACTTTCTACGAGCAGTACTTC
NA	TRBV7-9	NA	TRBJ2-2	CASSFTGTPNTGELFF	TGTGCCAGCAGCTTTACCGGGACACCAAACACCGGGGAGCTGTTTTTT
NA	TRBV5-5	many	TRBJ2-5	CASSVRRGDRETQYF	TGTGCCAGCAGCGTGAGACGGGGAGACCGAGAGACCCAGTACTTC
NA	TRBV2	many	TRBJ1-2	CASSEVYGAEPIYGYTF	TGTGCCAGCAGTGAAGTTTACGGGGCAGAACCCATCTATGGCTACACCTTC
NA	TRBV4-1	NA	TRBJ2-5	CASSQDRGRSAAETQYF	TGCGCCAGCAGCCAAGATCGGGGCAGATCGGCAGCGGAGACCCAGTACTTC
NA	TRBV20-1	many	TRBJ1-1	CSAHDTLTTEAFF	TGCAGTGCTCACGACACTTTAACCACTGAAGCTTTCTTT
TRBD1	TRBV6-1	many	TRBJ1-2	CASSSGQANSNYGYTF	TGTGCCAGCAGTTCCGGACAGGCTAACTCCAACTATGGCTACACCTTC